This TCR beta chain stems from a study of human T cells and chemical hapten exposure. Time point meaning: pre-sensitization, week 0. Treatment here: therapeutic diphenylcyclopropenone sensitization with weekly scalp DPC. The study's library attached unique molecular identifiers to single cDNA molecules. Via MiXCR, TCRdb re-called the RACE reads, giving one row per CDR3 protein. This repertoire shows roughly 51,000 distinct CDR3 sequences, more than 8% found once; its top ten account for 8% to 10%. This CDR3 spans 14 amino acids. With 4 bases removed from V and 0 bases from J, the gap between germline ends came to 5 bases. Per the germline V gene, CDR1 is KGHDR and CDR2 is SFDVKD.

The sample here was whole blood, taken in connection with sensitization to the hapten diphenylcyclopropenone (DPC). The chain is built from TRBV24-1 and TRBJ2-2, with unresolved D. This TCR derives from a man aged 35 to 55 with alopecia areata. Some clones in this sample may be carry-over from other donors' samples. CDR3 sequence (DNA): TGTGCCACCAGTGAGCGCTCGAACACCGGGGAGCTGTTTTTT. Amino acids: CATSERSNTGELFF.